This record concerns one T cell receptor (beta chain) sequence. Original methodology: Reference gene primers were amplified, and this amplification served to estimate nucleated cell counts. Generated by immunoSEQ multiplex PCR, the TCRdb table keeps only in-frame clones and is missing some. From that table come the V and J calls and clone size; the DNA was used to work out D and trimming. The sample records fewer than 250,000 clones, around four fifths being singletons. These data originate in a study of blood T cell repertoires in COVID-19. About the study: Samples taken during acute and convalescent COVID-19 were collected in the United States, Italy and Spain. T cells, B-cell-depleted T cells, or PBMCs supplied cDNA or gDNA.

V shed 3 bases, J shed 9 bases, and the junction held 6 bases outside the gene matches. The length of the CDR3 is 14 residues. Germline lookup yields CDR1 LGHDT and CDR2 YNNKEL (reference sequence). The sequence was obtained from a woman aged 70 to 79 with active or convalescent COVID-19. The chain is built from TRBV3-1 (or the pseudogene TRBV3-2) and TRBJ2-1; 9 bases fit TRBD2. The sequenced material came from peripheral blood. CDR3 bases: TGTGCCAGCAGCCAGAGTAGCGGGAGTGTTGAGCAGTTCTTC. Protein product: CASSQSSGSVEQFF.